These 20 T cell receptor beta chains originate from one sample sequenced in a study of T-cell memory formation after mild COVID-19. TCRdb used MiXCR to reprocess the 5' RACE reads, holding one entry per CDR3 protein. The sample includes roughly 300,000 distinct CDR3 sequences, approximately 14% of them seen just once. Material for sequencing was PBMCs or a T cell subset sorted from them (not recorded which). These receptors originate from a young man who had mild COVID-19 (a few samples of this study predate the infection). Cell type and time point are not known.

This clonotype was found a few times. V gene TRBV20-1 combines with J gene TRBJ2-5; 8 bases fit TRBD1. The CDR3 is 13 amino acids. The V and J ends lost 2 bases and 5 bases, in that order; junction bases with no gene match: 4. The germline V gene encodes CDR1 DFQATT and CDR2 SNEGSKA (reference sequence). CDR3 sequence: CSARQGAGETQYF. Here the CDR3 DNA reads TGCAGTGCTAGACAGGGGGCTGGGGAGACCCAGTACTTC.

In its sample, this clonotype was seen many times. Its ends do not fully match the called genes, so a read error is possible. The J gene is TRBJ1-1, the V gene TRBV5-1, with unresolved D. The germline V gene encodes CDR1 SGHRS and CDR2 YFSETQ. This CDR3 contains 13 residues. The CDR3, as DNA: TGTGCCAGCAGCTTAACCGGGATCACTGAAGCTTTCTTT. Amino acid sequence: CASSLTGITEAFF.

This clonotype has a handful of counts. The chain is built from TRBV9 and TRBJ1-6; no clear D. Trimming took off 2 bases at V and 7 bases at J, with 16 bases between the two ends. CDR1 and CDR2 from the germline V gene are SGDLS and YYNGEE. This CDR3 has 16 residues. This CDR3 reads CASSVAPGSANSPLHF. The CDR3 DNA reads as TGTGCCAGCAGCGTCGCCCCGGGGTCGGCGAATTCACCCCTCCACTTT.

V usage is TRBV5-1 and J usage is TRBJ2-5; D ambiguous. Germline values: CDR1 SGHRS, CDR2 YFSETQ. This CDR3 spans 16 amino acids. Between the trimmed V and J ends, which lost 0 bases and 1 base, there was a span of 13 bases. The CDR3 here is CASSLASLSGQETQYF. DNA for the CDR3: TGCGCCAGCAGCTTGGCCTCATTGTCCGGCCAAGAGACCCAGTACTTC.

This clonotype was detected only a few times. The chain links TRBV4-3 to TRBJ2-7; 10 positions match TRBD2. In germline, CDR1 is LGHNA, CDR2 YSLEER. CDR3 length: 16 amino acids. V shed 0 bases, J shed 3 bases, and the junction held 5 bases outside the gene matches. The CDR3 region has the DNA TGCGCCAGCAGCCAAGATTTGACTAGCGGGTTCTACGAGCAGTACTTC. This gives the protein CASSQDLTSGFYEQYF.

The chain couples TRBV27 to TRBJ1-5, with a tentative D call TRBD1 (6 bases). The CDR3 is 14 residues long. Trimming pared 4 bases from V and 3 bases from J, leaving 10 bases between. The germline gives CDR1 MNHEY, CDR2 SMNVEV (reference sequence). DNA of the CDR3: TGTGCCAGCAGTTCGGACAGAGACAATCAGCCCCAGCATTTT. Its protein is CASSSDRDNQPQHF.

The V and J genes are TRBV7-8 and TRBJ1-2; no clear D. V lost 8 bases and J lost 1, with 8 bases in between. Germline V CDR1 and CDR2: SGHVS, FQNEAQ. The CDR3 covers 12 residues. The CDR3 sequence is CASSSFNYGYTF. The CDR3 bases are TGTGCCAGCTCTAGTTTTAACTATGGCTACACCTTC.

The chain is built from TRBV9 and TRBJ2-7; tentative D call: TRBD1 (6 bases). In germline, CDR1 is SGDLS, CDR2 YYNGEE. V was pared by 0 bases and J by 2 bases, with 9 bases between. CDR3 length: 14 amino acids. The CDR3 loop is CASSVAAGAYEQYF. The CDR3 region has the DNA TGTGCCAGCAGCGTAGCGGCAGGGGCCTACGAGCAGTACTTC.

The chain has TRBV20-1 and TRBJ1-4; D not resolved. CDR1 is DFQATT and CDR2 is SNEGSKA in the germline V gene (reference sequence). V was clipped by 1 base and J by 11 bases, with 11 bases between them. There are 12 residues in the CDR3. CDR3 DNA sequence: TGCAGTGCTAGAGGCGCCTTTGAGAAACTGTTTTTT. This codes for CSARGAFEKLFF.

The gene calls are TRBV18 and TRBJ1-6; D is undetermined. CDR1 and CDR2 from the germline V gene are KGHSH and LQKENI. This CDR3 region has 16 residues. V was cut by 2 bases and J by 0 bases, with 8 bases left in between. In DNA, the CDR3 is TGTGCCAGCTCACCAACAGCGAGCTCCTATAATTCACCCCTCCACTTT. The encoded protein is CASSPTASSYNSPLHF.

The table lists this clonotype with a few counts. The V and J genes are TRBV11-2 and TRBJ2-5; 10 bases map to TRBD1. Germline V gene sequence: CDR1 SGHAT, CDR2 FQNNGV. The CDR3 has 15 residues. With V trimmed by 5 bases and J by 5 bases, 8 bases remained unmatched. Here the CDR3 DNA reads TGTGCCAGCAGCCCCGGACAGGGGGTAGGGGAGACCCAGTACTTC. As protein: CASSPGQGVGETQYF.

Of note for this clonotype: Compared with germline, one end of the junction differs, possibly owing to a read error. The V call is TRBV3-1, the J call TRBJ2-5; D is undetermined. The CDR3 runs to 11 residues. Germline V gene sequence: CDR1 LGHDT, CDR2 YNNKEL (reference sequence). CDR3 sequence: CASRDTGSPNF. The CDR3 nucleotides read TGTGCCAGCAGAGACACCGGTTCTCCGAACTTC.

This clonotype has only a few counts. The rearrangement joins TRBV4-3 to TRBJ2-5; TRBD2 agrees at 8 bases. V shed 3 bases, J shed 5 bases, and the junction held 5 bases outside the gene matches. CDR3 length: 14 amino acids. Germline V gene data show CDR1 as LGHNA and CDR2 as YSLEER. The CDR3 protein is CASSHERERETQYF. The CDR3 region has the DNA TGCGCCAGCAGCCATGAGCGGGAGAGGGAGACCCAGTACTTC.

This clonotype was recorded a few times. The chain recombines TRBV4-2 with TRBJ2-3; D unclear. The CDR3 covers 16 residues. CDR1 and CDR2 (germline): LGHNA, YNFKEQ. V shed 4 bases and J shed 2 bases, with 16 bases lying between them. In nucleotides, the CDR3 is TGTGCCAGCAGCCCAAGTTTGGCGGAGCACACAGATACGCAGTATTTT. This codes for CASSPSLAEHTDTQYF.

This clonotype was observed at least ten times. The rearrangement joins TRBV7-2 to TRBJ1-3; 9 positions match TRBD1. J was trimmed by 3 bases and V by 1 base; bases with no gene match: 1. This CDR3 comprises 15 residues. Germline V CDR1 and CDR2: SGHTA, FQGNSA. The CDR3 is CASSLGDRVGNTIYF. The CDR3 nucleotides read TGTGCCAGCAGCTTAGGGGACAGGGTTGGAAACACCATATATTTT.

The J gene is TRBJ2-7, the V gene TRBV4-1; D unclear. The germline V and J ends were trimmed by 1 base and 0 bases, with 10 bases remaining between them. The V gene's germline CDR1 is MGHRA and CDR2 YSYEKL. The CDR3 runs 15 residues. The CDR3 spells CASSQGILSSYEQYF. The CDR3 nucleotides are TGCGCCAGCAGCCAAGGTATTCTCAGCTCCTACGAGCAGTACTTC.

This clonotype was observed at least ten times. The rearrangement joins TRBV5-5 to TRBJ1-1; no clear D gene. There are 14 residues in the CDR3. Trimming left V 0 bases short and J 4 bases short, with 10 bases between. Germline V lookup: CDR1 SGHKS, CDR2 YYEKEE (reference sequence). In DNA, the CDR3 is TGTGCCAGCAGCTTGGAAGGTTTCGGCACTGAAGCTTTCTTT. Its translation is CASSLEGFGTEAFF.

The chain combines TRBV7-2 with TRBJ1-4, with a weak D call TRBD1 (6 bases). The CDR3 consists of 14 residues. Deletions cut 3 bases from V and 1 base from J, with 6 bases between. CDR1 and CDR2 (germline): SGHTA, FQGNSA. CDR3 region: CASSLGQTNEKLFF. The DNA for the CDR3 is TGTGCCAGCAGCTTGGGACAAACTAATGAAAAACTGTTTTTT. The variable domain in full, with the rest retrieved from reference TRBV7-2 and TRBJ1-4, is GAGVSQSPSNKVTEKGKDVELRCDPISGHTALYWYRQSLGQGLEFLIYFQGNSAPDKSGLPSDRFSAERTGGSVSTLTIQRTQQEDSAVYLCASSLGQTNEKLFFGSGTQLSVL.

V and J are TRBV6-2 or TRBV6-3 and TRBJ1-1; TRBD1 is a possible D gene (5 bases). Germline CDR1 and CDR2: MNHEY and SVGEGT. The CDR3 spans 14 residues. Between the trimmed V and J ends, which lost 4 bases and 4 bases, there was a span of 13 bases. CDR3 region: CASSWRGQGTEAFF. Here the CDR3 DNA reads TGTGCCAGCAGTTGGCGGGGTCAGGGCACTGAAGCTTTCTTT.

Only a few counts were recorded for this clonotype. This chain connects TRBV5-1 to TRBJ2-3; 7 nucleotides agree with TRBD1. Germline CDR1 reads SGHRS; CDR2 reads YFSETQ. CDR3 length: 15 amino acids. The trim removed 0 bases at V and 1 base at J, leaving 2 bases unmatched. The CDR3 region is CASSLERGRTDTQYF. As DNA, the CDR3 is TGCGCCAGCAGCTTGGAGAGGGGGCGCACAGATACGCAGTATTTT. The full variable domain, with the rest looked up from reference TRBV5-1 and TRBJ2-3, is KAGVTQTPRYLIKTRGQQVTLSCSPISGHRSVSWYQQTPGQGLQFLFEYFSETQRNKGNFPGRFSGRQFSNSRSEMNVSTLELGDSALYLCASSLERGRTDTQYFGPGTRLTVL.